The clone carrying this T cell receptor beta chain was picked up many times. Its antigen is still unknown. This sample was included in a study of naive and memory T cell subsets. Study-wide results and limits: Expression changes during T cell differentiation may affect RNA-based TCR counts. Naive repertoires, especially CD8, held a few larger clonotypes, possibly memory cells re-expressing CD45RA.

This CDR3 comprises 11 residues. Germline CDR1 and CDR2: DFQATT and SNEGSKA (reference sequence). V lost 4 bases and J lost 3, with 7 bases in between. Cells stained for CD3, CD4, CD8, CD45RA, CD27 and viability were sorted into four CD45RA/CD27 subsets. An equimolar mix of two oligonucleotides served as the beta constant-region primer for TRBC1 and TRBC2. Four rounds of PCR amplified the ligated cDNA using nested alpha and beta constant-region primers plus SP2. An oligonucleotide with the SP2 primer and a 12-nucleotide UMI was ligated to the cDNA 3' end. TCRdb re-derived calls from the UMI-ligation and nested PCR reads in MiXCR, one entry per CDR3 protein. The table shows approximately 150,000 distinct CDR3 sequences, with approximately 22% occurring only once.

This chain links TRBV20-1 with TRBJ2-7; D gene unclear. Sample: naive CD4+ T cells from blood. This clonotype originated in a human donor in good health. The CDR3 reads CSATENYEQYF. The CDR3 DNA reads as TGCAGTGCTACCGAAAACTACGAGCAGTACTTC.